This is a list of T cell receptor beta chains from one sample in a study of T cell responses to AZD1222 COVID-19 vaccine. The data were produced by immunoSEQ multiplex PCR, yet TCRdb's version contains in-frame clones alone and is incomplete. The sample includes about 59,000 clones, 84% of them seen just once. Specimen: peripheral blood, collected on day 0 of AZD1222 vaccination. These TCRs come from an adult in good health. The CDR3 runs from the conserved cysteine through the conserved F or W. The order of the fields is CDR3 length, clone size, V gene, D gene, J gene, CDR3 DNA, CDR3 protein. A D gene is named only where the DNA matches it firmly. Size is stated for part of the rows, as once, few or many counts, or as a class when the clone is expanded.

14	once	TRBV6-5	-	TRBJ1-5	TGTGCCAGCAGCCAGGGTCTAACAAATCAGCCCCAGCATTTT	CASSQGLTNQPQHF
13	-	TRBV15	-	TRBJ1-2	TGTGCCACCAGCACTTTACCTATAGGGGGCTACACCTTC	CATSTLPIGGYTF
15	-	TRBV5-8	TRBD1	TRBJ2-2	TGTGCCAGCAGCTTCCTGGGACAGGGTATCGGGGAGCTGTTTTTT	CASSFLGQGIGELFF
15	-	TRBV6-2/TRBV6-3	-	TRBJ2-2	TGTGCCAGCAGTTACGATGAGGGGCAAACCGGGGAGCTGTTTTTT	CASSYDEGQTGELFF
13	few	TRBV6-5	-	TRBJ2-1	TGTGCCACCCAAGGCGGGGAATCCGATGAGCAGTTCTTC	CATQGGESDEQFF
13	-	TRBV5-5	-	TRBJ1-4	TGTGCCAGCAGCTTGGCGGGCGAATACAAACTGTTTTTT	CASSLAGEYKLFF
16	-	TRBV6-2/TRBV6-3	TRBD1	TRBJ2-3	TGTGCCAGCAGTTACTCAGGGACAGGGGTATCGGTTACGCAGTATTTT	CASSYSGTGVSVTQYF
13	-	TRBV11-2	TRBD1	TRBJ2-5	TGTGCCAGCAGCTTAGGCAGGGGGGAGACCCAGTACTTC	CASSLGRGETQYF
15	-	TRBV5-1	TRBD2	TRBJ2-5	TGCGCCAGCAGCATAGCGGGGGCAGGTCAAGAGACCCAGTACTTC	CASSIAGAGQETQYF
14	-	TRBV4-3	-	TRBJ1-2	TGCGCCAGCAGCCATCCCTCAGCCGGATATGGCTACACCTTC	CASSHPSAGYGYTF
16	-	TRBV6-2/TRBV6-3	TRBD1	TRBJ2-7	TGTGCCAGCAGTTCCCGCCGGTTGAGGGGGCTCTACGAGCAGTACTTC	CASSSRRLRGLYEQYF
18	-	TRBV5-8	-	TRBJ1-5	TGTGCCAGCAGCTTGGCGGAGCTCGCTTTCTTTGGCAATCAGCCCCAGCATTTT	CASSLAELAFFGNQPQHF
16	once	TRBV5-1	TRBD1	TRBJ2-2	TGCGCCAGCAGCCCGGGACAGGGGATAGGCACCGGGGAGCTGTTTTTT	CASSPGQGIGTGELFF
16	-	TRBV6-5	-	TRBJ2-7	TGTGCCAGCAGTTACCCAGGGCTGGCGGGAAACTACGAGCAGTACTTC	CASSYPGLAGNYEQYF